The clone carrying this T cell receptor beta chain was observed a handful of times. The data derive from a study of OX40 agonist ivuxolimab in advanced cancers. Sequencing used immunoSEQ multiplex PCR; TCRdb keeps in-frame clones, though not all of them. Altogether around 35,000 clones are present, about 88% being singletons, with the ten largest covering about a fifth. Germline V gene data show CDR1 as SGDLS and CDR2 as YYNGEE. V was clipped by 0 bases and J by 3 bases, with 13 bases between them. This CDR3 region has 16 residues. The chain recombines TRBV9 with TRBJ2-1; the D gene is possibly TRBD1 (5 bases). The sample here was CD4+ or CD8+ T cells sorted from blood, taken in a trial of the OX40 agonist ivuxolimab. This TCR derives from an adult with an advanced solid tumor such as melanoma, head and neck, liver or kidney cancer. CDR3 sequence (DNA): TGTGCCAGCAGCGTAGGACAGATGGGGATCTACAATGAGCAGTTCTTC. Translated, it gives CASSVGQMGIYNEQFF.